A single sample is the source of the 17 T cell receptor beta chains below, sequenced in a study of glioma-infiltrating T cells after dendritic cell vaccination. Libraries were prepared by immunoSEQ multiplex PCR; TCRdb keeps only in-frame clonotypes and omits some of them. The data contain around 10,000 clones, 81% of them singletons. Time point of the sample: after dendritic cell vaccination, including at tumor progression/relapse. The sequenced sample was blood, obtained after dendritic cell vaccination. These TCRs come from a human donor with glioblastoma.

Written as DNA, the CDR3 is TGTGCCAGTAGTCTCACGGACAGGCCCTCTTTCCGAGATACGCAGTATTTT. Translation gives CASSLTDRPSFRDTQYF. V and J are TRBV19 and TRBJ2-3; 7 bases match TRBD1. V gave up 5 bases and J gave up 5 bases; unmatched junction bases: 16. This CDR3 is built from 17 residues. Germline lookup yields CDR1 LNHDA and CDR2 SQIVND (reference sequence).

The CDR3 DNA follows: TGTGCCAGCAGCTTTTTAGCGGGACCCACCGGGGAGCTGTTTTTT. Its protein is CASSFLAGPTGELFF. V is TRBV11-3 and J is TRBJ2-2; TRBD2 aligns across 8 bases. V lost 3 bases to trimming and J lost 4 bases; unmatched junction nucleotides: 4. The CDR3 is made up of 15 amino acids. Per the germline V gene, CDR1 is SGHNT and CDR2 is YENEEA. Combining the CDR3 with reference TRBV11-3 and TRBJ2-2 gives the whole variable domain EAGVVQSPRYKIIEKKQPVAFWCNPISGHNTLYWYLQNLGQGPELLIRYENEEAVDDSQLPKDRFSAERLKGVDSTLKIQPAELGDSAVYLCASSFLAGPTGELFFGEGSRLTVL.

The V call is TRBV28, the J call TRBJ1-3; TRBD1 agrees at 7 bases. Germline CDR1 is MDHEN and CDR2 is SYDVKM. The CDR3 loop spans 14 amino acids. Trimming took 6 bases from V and 4 from J; bases not matched to a gene: 6. The CDR3 loop reads CASRGGQPGNTIYF. CDR3 coding DNA: TGTGCCAGCAGGGGGGGACAGCCAGGAAACACCATATATTTT.

The J gene is TRBJ2-2, the V gene TRBV30, with TRBD2 identical over 13 bases. This CDR3 region has 19 residues. Germline trimming cut 1 base from V and 0 bases from J; bases unmatched to any gene: 8. Germline V gene lookup returns CDR1 GTSNPN and CDR2 SVGIG (reference sequence). The CDR3 coding sequence is TGTGCCTGGAGTGGACCGGGACTAGCGGGACCTACGAACACCGGGGAGCTGTTTTTT. It translates to CAWSGPGLAGPTNTGELFF.

This clone was seen a few times. The chain recombines TRBV7-2 with TRBJ2-7, with TRBD1 as a possible D gene (6 bases). The CDR3 runs to 14 residues. The germline V gene has CDR1 SGHTA and CDR2 FQGNSA. The germline V and J ends were trimmed by 5 bases and 5 bases, with 16 bases remaining between them. CDR3 amino acids: CASSPDRSYNEQYF. The DNA of the CDR3 is TGTGCCAGCAGCCCCGACAGGTCCTATAACGAGCAGTACTTC.

A note on this clone: A junction end diverges from the germline sequence, so it may reflect a read error. This chain's CDR3 is CSVEQTGGTEAFF. DNA for the CDR3: TGCAGCGTGGAGCAGACAGGGGGGACTGAGGCTTTCTTT. The chain joins TRBV29-1 to TRBJ1-1, with 9 bases lining up with TRBD1. Germline V gene sequence: CDR1 SQVTM, CDR2 ANQGSEA. CDR3 size: 13 residues.

The V and J genes are TRBV5-1 and TRBJ2-3; D might be TRBD1 (7 bases). Germline lookup yields CDR1 SGHRS and CDR2 YFSETQ. The CDR3 loop spans 14 amino acids. Trimming stripped 4 bases from V and 3 bases from J, with 12 bases between. The CDR3 DNA is TGCGCCAGCAGCCCAGGGGGGAGGACAGATACGCAGTATTTT. It yields the protein CASSPGGRTDTQYF.

The V and J genes are TRBV6-1 and TRBJ1-2, with TRBD1 identical over 7 bases. CDR1 is MNHNS, CDR2 SASEGT, per germline. This CDR3 is built from 15 residues. V was clipped by 10 bases and J by 6 bases; unmatched bases: 17. This chain's CDR3 is CATLQPGQLLNGYTF. In DNA form, the CDR3 reads TGTGCCACCCTACAACCGGGACAGCTTTTGAATGGCTACACCTTC.

The genes are TRBV9 and TRBJ1-2, with no clear D. CDR1 and CDR2 (germline): SGDLS, YYNGEE. The CDR3 consists of 11 residues. V gave up 3 bases and J gave up 8 bases, with 8 bases separating them. The CDR3 spells CASSDSGGYTF. As DNA, the CDR3 is TGTGCCAGCAGCGACAGTGGGGGCTACACCTTC.

The V and J genes are TRBV5-4 and TRBJ2-1, with 13 nucleotides matching TRBD2. J lost 8 bases, V lost 5 bases, and 10 bases had no gene match. The germline gives CDR1 SGHNT, CDR2 YYREEE (reference sequence). The CDR3 runs to 16 residues. The CDR3 reads CASRRTSGSFFDEQFF. CDR3 coding DNA: TGTGCCAGCAGAAGGACTAGCGGGAGTTTTTTCGATGAGCAGTTCTTC.

The J gene is TRBJ2-7, the V gene TRBV5-8; possible D gene TRBD1, 5 bases. The CDR3 runs 16 residues. Trimming removed 1 base at V and 2 bases at J, with 16 bases between. Germline values: CDR1 SGHTS, CDR2 YDEGEE. The CDR3 loop is CASSLSWAGIPYEQYF. CDR3 in DNA: TGTGCCAGCAGCTTGTCGTGGGCAGGGATCCCCTACGAGCAGTACTTC.

The chain combines TRBV30 with TRBJ1-4; maybe TRBD1 (6 bases). Trimming removed 3 bases at V and 6 bases at J, with 14 bases between. Germline CDR1 GTSNPN, CDR2 SVGIG (reference sequence). The CDR3 loop spans 14 amino acids. The CDR3: CAWRETGRYEKLFF. CDR3 bases: TGTGCCTGGAGGGAGACAGGCCGATATGAAAAACTGTTTTTT.

The gene calls are TRBV5-5 and TRBJ2-1; 14 nucleotides align to TRBD2. CDR1 and CDR2 (germline): SGHKS, YYEKEE (reference sequence). J gave up 9 bases and V 0 bases, and 8 bases lay outside the gene matches. The CDR3 totals 17 residues. CDR3 coding DNA: TGTGCCAGCAGCTTGGTGGGGACTAGCGGGAGTCGGAGTGAGCAGTTCTTC. Residues: CASSLVGTSGSRSEQFF.

The chain is built from TRBV6-5 and TRBJ1-5; 7 bases fit TRBD1. The CDR3 covers 14 residues. V gave up 2 bases and J gave up 3 bases; unmatched junction bases: 1. Germline CDR1 MNHEY, CDR2 SVGAGI. The DNA for the CDR3 is TGTGCCAGCAGTTACGACAGGGACAATCAGCCCCAGCATTTT. It is translated as CASSYDRDNQPQHF.

The CDR3 sequence is CASSLLRETQYF. Written as DNA, the CDR3 is TGTGCCAGCAGCTTGTTGCGGGAGACCCAGTACTTC. The J gene is TRBJ2-5, the V gene TRBV5-6; D gene unclear. The length of the CDR3 is 12 residues. CDR1 is SGHDT and CDR2 is YYEEEE in the germline V gene. V was pared by 1 base and J by 5 bases, with 6 bases between.

This clone was seen more than once but under ten times. The chain carries TRBV5-1 and TRBJ2-4; a possible D gene is TRBD2 (6 bases). This CDR3 has 14 residues. The V gene lost 5 bases and the J gene lost 6 bases, with 15 bases spanning the gap. Germline-derived CDR1 and CDR2 are SGHRS and YFSETQ. CDR3 nucleotides: TGCGCCAGCAGGAGCCGACTAGATCGAAACATTCAGTACTTC. It is translated as CASRSRLDRNIQYF.

The J gene is TRBJ1-4, the V gene TRBV19; possible D gene TRBD1, 5 bases. Germline CDR1 LNHDA, CDR2 SQIVND (reference sequence). Trimming took 2 bases from V and 6 from J, leaving 10 bases between them. CDR3 size: 14 residues. CDR3 sequence: CASSIWGLDEKLFF. CDR3 in DNA: TGTGCCAGTAGTATATGGGGACTTGATGAAAAACTGTTTTTT.